A single sample gave rise to the 22 T cell receptor beta chains below, sequenced in a study of CD8 T cells in acute hepatitis C reinfection. Profiled with immunoSEQ multiplex PCR; TCRdb holds only in-frame clones, not every one. Of about 40,000 clones in the sample, 80% to 90% are singletons; the top ten hold roughly 9.7%. Time point denoted: naive CD8 control sorted from an acute-time-point sample. The sequenced sample was naive CD8+ T cells from PBMCs. All receptors come from a woman younger than 35 who spontaneously cleared hepatitis C infection.

A single count supports this clone. This chain connects TRBV2 to TRBJ1-2; TRBD1 is a possible D gene (6 bases). The CDR3 length is 14 residues. The V end was cut by 10 bases, the J end by 5 bases, with 20 bases between. The germline V gene encodes CDR1 SNHLY and CDR2 FYNNEI. As DNA, the CDR3 is TGTGCCACAAGGACAGAATCAGTCCTTTATGGCTACACCTTC. Translating it yields CATRTESVLYGYTF.

The chain has TRBV6-6 and TRBJ1-3; 9 bases are a match to TRBD1. With V trimmed by 7 bases and J by 4 bases, 11 bases remained unmatched. The CDR3 totals 16 residues. The germline CDR1 and CDR2 sequences are MNHNY and SVGAGI (reference sequence). The CDR3 DNA sequence: TGTGCCAGCACGGGGACAGGGACTCTAAGAGGAAACACCATATATTTT. Its protein product is CASTGTGTLRGNTIYF.

V gene TRBV4-1 combines with J gene TRBJ1-5; D ambiguous. Germline V lookup: CDR1 MGHRA, CDR2 YSYEKL. The CDR3 totals 14 residues. V lost 1 base and J lost 4, with 8 bases in between. The CDR3 DNA sequence: TGCGCCAGCAGCCAAGCCGGGATGAATCAGCCCCAGCATTTT. Its translation is CASSQAGMNQPQHF.

This clone was recorded once. The genes are TRBV4-1 and TRBJ1-2, with 7 bases lining up with TRBD1. Germline CDR1 is MGHRA and CDR2 is YSYEKL. There are 17 residues in the CDR3. V lost 4 bases, J lost 8 bases, and 19 bases stayed unmatched. CDR3 loop: CASSPYPGTDWVGGYTF. The CDR3 DNA sequence: TGCGCCAGCAGCCCCTACCCCGGGACAGACTGGGTGGGGGGCTACACCTTC.

The chain joins TRBV9 to TRBJ2-1; D ambiguous. Germline lookup yields CDR1 SGDLS and CDR2 YYNGEE. The germline V and J ends were trimmed by 0 bases and 2 bases, with 9 bases remaining between them. The CDR3 extends over 15 amino acids. CDR3 DNA sequence: TGTGCCAGCAGCGTAGAACTATCCCCCTACAATGAGCAGTTCTTC. It translates to CASSVELSPYNEQFF.

The chain employs TRBV13 and TRBJ1-3, with 8 bases lining up with TRBD1. The V gene end was trimmed by 5 bases and the J gene end by 2 bases; junction bases not matched to a gene: 11. This CDR3 is 17 amino acids long. Germline V gene sequence: CDR1 PRHDT, CDR2 FYEKMQ (reference sequence). In DNA, the CDR3 is TGTGCCAGCAGCCCTTATGGGACAGGAGCCACTGGAAACACCATATATTTT. As protein: CASSPYGTGATGNTIYF.

The chain has TRBV15 and TRBJ2-1; 8 bases align to TRBD2. This CDR3 spans 16 amino acids. The germline V gene encodes CDR1 LNHNV and CDR2 YYDKDF (reference sequence). V shed 3 bases, J shed 4 bases, and the junction held 8 bases outside the gene matches. Here the CDR3 DNA reads TGTGCCACCAGCAGTCATAGCGGGACTGGGTACAATGAGCAGTTCTTC. Encoded protein: CATSSHSGTGYNEQFF.

This chain links TRBV9 with TRBJ2-3, with D uncertain. CDR1 SGDLS and CDR2 YYNGEE come from the germline V gene. The germline V and J ends were trimmed by 0 bases and 0 bases, with 8 bases remaining between them. This CDR3 comprises 15 residues. The CDR3 reads CASSVATTSTDTQYF. The CDR3 bases are TGTGCCAGCAGCGTAGCTACGACAAGCACAGATACGCAGTATTTT.

V gene TRBV5-6 combines with J gene TRBJ2-7; D not resolved. Deletions cut 5 bases from V and 2 bases from J, with 17 bases between. Germline V gene sequence: CDR1 SGHDT, CDR2 YYEEEE. The CDR3 is 15 residues long. CDR3 region: CASRERRQATYEQYF. CDR3 nucleotides: TGTGCCAGCAGGGAAAGGCGGCAGGCCACCTACGAGCAGTACTTC. The full variable domain, completed using reference TRBV5-6 and TRBJ2-7, is DAGVTQSPTHLIKTRGQQVTLRCSPKSGHDTVSWYQQALGQGPQFIFQYYEEEERQRGNFPDRFSGHQFPNYSSELNVNALLLGDSALYLCASRERRQATYEQYFGPGTRLTVT.

The CDR3 is CASSQPGHLNQPQHF. CDR3 nucleotide sequence: TGCGCCAGCAGTCAACCGGGGCACCTGAATCAGCCCCAGCATTTT. V and J are TRBV23-1 and TRBJ1-5, with a weak D call TRBD1 (5 bases). TRBV23-1 is an ORF for which the function is uncertain. The CDR3 sequence is 15 residues long. V shed 2 bases and J shed 4 bases, with 12 bases lying between them.

The chain combines TRBV9 with TRBJ2-7; 8 nucleotides match TRBD1. The junction had 6 bases not matched to a gene; V was cut back by 4 bases and J by 3 bases. The CDR3 is 14 amino acids. The germline gives CDR1 SGDLS, CDR2 YYNGEE. This CDR3 reads CASSTGGMGYEQYF. For the CDR3, the DNA is TGTGCCAGCAGCACAGGGGGTATGGGCTACGAGCAGTACTTC.

The chain employs TRBV18 and TRBJ2-4; D is unresolved. The CDR3 is 15 residues long. V was trimmed by 3 bases and J by 0 bases, leaving 9 bases between them. From germline, CDR1 is KGHSH and CDR2 LQKENI. The CDR3 region has the DNA TGTGCCAGCTCACCCCCCTGGGAAGCCAAAAACATTCAGTACTTC. As protein: CASSPPWEAKNIQYF.

The rearrangement joins TRBV7-8 to TRBJ2-7; a possible D gene is TRBD1 (6 bases). The CDR3 loop spans 15 amino acids. Germline V gene lookup returns CDR1 SGHVS and CDR2 FQNEAQ. V lost 1 base, J lost 2 bases, and 12 bases lay in between. CDR3: CASSLGAGAAYEQYF. The CDR3 DNA reads TGTGCCAGCAGCTTAGGGGCAGGGGCAGCCTACGAGCAGTACTTC.

The V and J genes are TRBV6-5 and TRBJ1-2; D call uncertain. Germline V CDR1 and CDR2: MNHEY, SVGAGI. CDR3 length equals 14 residues. Trimming stripped 5 bases from V and 5 bases from J, with 15 bases between. The CDR3, as DNA: TGTGCCAGCAGTCAGGCGGGATTGCGGTATGGCTACACCTTC. Its protein product is CASSQAGLRYGYTF.

This chain uses TRBV11-2 with TRBJ1-1; D is undetermined. The germline gives CDR1 SGHAT, CDR2 FQNNGV. Trimming stripped 5 bases from V and 6 bases from J, with 22 bases between. This CDR3 region has 16 residues. CDR3 in amino acids: CASSPLLATGFPEAFF. The DNA for the CDR3 is TGTGCCAGCAGCCCATTATTGGCGACTGGCTTCCCTGAAGCTTTCTTT.

Of note for this clone: Other nucleotide sequences from this sample produce the same CDR3. The chain combines TRBV9 with TRBJ2-7; 10 bases map to TRBD1. V was pared by 0 bases and J by 4 bases, with 4 bases of the junction left unmatched. The germline gives CDR1 SGDLS, CDR2 YYNGEE. The CDR3 totals 15 residues. The CDR3: CASSVGQGASYEQYF. The CDR3 DNA reads TGTGCCAGCAGCGTAGGACAGGGGGCGTCGTACGAGCAGTACTTC.

The chain uses TRBV9 and TRBJ2-7, with 9 nucleotides matching TRBD1. In germline, CDR1 is SGDLS, CDR2 YYNGEE. J gave up 5 bases and V 0 bases, and 9 bases lay outside the gene matches. The CDR3 is 16 residues long. This CDR3 reads CASSVATGDRVHEQYF. DNA of the CDR3: TGTGCCAGCAGCGTAGCGACAGGGGACAGGGTCCACGAGCAGTACTTC.

The chain carries TRBV27 and TRBJ2-2; 11 positions match TRBD2. This CDR3 is built from 13 residues. Germline CDR1 MNHEY, CDR2 SMNVEV (reference sequence). V dropped 10 bases and J dropped 7; count of bases not matched to a gene: 5. The CDR3 nucleotides are TGTGCCACCTTAGCGGGAGGGGACGGGGAGCTGTTTTTT. This translates into CATLAGGDGELFF.

V is TRBV14 and J is TRBJ2-2, with 7 bases matching TRBD2. The CDR3 runs to 13 residues. Germline CDR1 reads SGHDN; CDR2 reads FVKESK. The ends lost 5 bases at V and 9 bases at J; junction bases unmatched: 6. CDR3 bases: TGTGCCAGCAGCTCGGGACTACCCCGGGAGCTGTTTTTT. This encodes CASSSGLPRELFF.

The V call is TRBV7-2, the J call TRBJ1-2; no definite D call. In germline, CDR1 is SGHTA, CDR2 FQGNSA. The CDR3 is made up of 15 amino acids. With 1 base removed from V and 6 bases from J, the gap between germline ends came to 15 bases. In nucleotides, the CDR3 is TGTGCCAGCAGCTTAGGGGTGGGTGGGCTCGATGGCTACACCTTC. Protein: CASSLGVGGLDGYTF.

The chain recombines TRBV2 with TRBJ2-7; unclear D gene. Trimming stripped 7 bases from V and 1 base from J, with 5 bases between. Germline V gene data show CDR1 as SNHLY and CDR2 as FYNNEI. This CDR3 spans 11 amino acids. The CDR3 here is CASIRSYEQYF. The CDR3 region has the DNA TGTGCCAGCATCCGTTCCTACGAGCAGTACTTC.

The chain joins TRBV27 to TRBJ2-6; D is undetermined. V was cut by 4 bases and J by 4 bases, with 11 bases left in between. This CDR3 spans 15 amino acids. CDR1 and CDR2 (germline): MNHEY, SMNVEV (reference sequence). Here the CDR3 DNA reads TGTGCCAGCAGTTCCTCAGCTTCCGGGGCCAACGTCCTGACTTTC. It yields the protein CASSSSASGANVLTF.